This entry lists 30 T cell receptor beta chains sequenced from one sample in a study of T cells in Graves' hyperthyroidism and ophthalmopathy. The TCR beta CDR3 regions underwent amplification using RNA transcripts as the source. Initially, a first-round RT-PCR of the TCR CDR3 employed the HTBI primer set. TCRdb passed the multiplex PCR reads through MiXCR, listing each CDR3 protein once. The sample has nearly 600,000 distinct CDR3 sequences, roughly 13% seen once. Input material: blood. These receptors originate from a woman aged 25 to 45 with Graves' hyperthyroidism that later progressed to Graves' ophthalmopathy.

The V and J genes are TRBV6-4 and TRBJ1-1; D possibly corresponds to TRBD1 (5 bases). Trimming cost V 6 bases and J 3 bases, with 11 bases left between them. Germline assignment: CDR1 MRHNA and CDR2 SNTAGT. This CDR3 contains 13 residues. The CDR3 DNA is TGTGCCAGCAGGGCCCGGGACCACACTGAAGCTTTCTTT. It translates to CASRARDHTEAFF.

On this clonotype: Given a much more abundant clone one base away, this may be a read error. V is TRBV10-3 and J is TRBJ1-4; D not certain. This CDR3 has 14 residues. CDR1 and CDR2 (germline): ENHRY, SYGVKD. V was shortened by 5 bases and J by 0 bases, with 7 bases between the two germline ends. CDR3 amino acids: CAISWGATNEKLFF. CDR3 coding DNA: TGTGCCATCAGTTGGGGAGCAACTAATGAAAAACTGTTTTTT.

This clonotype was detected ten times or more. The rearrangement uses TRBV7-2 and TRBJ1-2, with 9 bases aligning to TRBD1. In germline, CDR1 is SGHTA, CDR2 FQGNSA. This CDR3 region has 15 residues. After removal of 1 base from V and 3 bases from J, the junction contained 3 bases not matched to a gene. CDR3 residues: CASSLGDRVYYGYTF. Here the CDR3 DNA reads TGTGCCAGCAGCTTAGGGGACAGGGTATACTATGGCTACACCTTC.

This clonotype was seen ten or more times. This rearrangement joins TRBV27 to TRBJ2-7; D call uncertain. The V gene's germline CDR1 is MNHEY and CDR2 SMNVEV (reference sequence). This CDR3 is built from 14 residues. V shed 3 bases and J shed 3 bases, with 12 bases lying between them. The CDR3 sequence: CASSFGISLYEQYF. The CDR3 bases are TGTGCCAGCAGTTTTGGGATTTCGCTCTACGAGCAGTACTTC.

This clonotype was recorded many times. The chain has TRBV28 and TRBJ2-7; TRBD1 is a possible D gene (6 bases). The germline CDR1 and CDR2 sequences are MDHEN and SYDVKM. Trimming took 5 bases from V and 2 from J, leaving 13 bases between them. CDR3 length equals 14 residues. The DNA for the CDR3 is TGTGCCAGCAGTAGCACAGGGTTCCCCTACGAGCAGTACTTC. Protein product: CASSSTGFPYEQYF.

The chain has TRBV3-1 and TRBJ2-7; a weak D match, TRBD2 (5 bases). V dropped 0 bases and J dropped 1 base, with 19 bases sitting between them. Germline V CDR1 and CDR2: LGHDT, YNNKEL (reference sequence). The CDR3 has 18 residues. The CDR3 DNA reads TGTGCCAGCAGCCAAGAGCGAGCGGTCAAACCGAATTCCTACGAGCAGTACTTC. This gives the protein CASSQERAVKPNSYEQYF.

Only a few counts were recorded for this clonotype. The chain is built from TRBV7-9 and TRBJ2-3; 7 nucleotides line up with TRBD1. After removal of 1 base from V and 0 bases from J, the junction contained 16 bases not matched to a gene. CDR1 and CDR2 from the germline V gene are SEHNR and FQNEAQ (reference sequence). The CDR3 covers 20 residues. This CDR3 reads CASSLEDFWDRLTSTDTQYF. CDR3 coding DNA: TGTGCCAGCAGCTTAGAAGACTTTTGGGACAGACTTACTAGCACAGATACGCAGTATTTT.

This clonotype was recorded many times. CDR3 sequence (DNA): TGTGCCAGCTTTCAACAGGCGGGCACTGAAGCTTTCTTT. Its protein is CASFQQAGTEAFF. V gene TRBV2 combines with J gene TRBJ1-1, with D perhaps TRBD1 (5 bases). In germline, CDR1 is SNHLY, CDR2 FYNNEI. The CDR3 extends over 13 amino acids. The V and J ends lost 8 bases and 4 bases respectively, with 14 bases between them.

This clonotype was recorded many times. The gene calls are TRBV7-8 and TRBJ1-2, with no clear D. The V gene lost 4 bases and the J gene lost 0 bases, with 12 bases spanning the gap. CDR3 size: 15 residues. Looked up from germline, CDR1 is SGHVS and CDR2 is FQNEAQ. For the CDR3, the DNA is TGTGCCAGCAGCTACGACACGAATACTAACTATGGCTACACCTTC. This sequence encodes CASSYDTNTNYGYTF.

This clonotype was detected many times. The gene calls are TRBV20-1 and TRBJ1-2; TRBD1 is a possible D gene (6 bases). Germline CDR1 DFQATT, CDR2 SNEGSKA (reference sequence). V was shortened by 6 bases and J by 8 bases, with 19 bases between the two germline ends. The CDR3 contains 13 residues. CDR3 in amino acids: CSAKALQGLGYTF. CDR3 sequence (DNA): TGCAGTGCCAAGGCTCTACAGGGACTGGGCTACACCTTC.

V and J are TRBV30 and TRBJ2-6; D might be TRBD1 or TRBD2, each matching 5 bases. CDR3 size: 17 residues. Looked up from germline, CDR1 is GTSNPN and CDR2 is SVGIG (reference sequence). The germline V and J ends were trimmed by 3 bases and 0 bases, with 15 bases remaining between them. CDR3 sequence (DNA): TGTGCCTGGAGCTACAGGAGGACGAACTCTGGGGCCAACGTCCTGACTTTC. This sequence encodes CAWSYRRTNSGANVLTF.

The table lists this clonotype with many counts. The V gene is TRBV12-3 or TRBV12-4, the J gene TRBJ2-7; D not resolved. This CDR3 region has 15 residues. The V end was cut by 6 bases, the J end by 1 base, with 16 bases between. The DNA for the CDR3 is TGTGCCAGCAGCCCCAGCCTCGGTGGGTCCTACGAGCAGTACTTC. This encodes CASSPSLGGSYEQYF.

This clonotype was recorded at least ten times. The CDR3 nucleotides read TGTGCCAGCAGTGAACATCGGGAAAAACTGTTTTTT. Amino acid sequence: CASSEHREKLFF. This chain uses TRBV12-3 or TRBV12-4 with TRBJ1-4; D gene uncertain. This CDR3 region has 12 residues. Trimming pared 5 bases from V and 8 bases from J, leaving 9 bases between.

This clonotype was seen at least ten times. The DNA of the CDR3 is TGTGCCAGCGTCCAAGGGGTGCAGGCTGAAGCTTTCTTT. This sequence encodes CASVQGVQAEAFF. The V gene is TRBV7-9, the J gene TRBJ1-1; weak D call: TRBD1 (5 bases). The V end lost 8 bases, the J end lost 6 bases, and 16 bases lay between the germline ends. The CDR3 has 13 amino acids. From germline, CDR1 is SEHNR and CDR2 FQNEAQ (reference sequence).

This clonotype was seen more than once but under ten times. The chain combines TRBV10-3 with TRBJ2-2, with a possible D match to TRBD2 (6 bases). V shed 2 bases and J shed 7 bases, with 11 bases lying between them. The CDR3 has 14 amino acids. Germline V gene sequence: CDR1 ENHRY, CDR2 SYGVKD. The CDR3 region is CAISERELVGELFF. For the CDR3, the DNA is TGTGCCATCAGTGAGCGGGAGTTGGTCGGGGAGCTGTTTTTT.

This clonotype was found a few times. This CDR3 is CASNPAAGRGGTEAFF. DNA of the CDR3: TGTGCCAGCAATCCTGCGGCGGGCAGGGGAGGCACTGAAGCTTTCTTT. The genes are TRBV5-4 and TRBJ1-1, with a possible D match to TRBD1 (6 bases). This CDR3 is 16 amino acids long. Per the germline V gene, CDR1 is SGHNT and CDR2 is YYREEE (reference sequence). V was shortened by 6 bases and J by 4 bases, with 22 bases between the two germline ends. The full variable domain, with the rest looked up from reference TRBV5-4 and TRBJ1-1, is ETGVTQSPTHLIKTRGQQVTLRCSSQSGHNTVSWYQQALGQGPQFIFQYYREEENGRGNFPPRFSGLQFPNYSSELNVNALELDDSALYLCASNPAAGRGGTEAFFGQGTRLTVV.

CDR3 in amino acids: CASRGGRGPYNEQFF. CDR3 DNA: TGTGCCAGCAGGGGGGGCAGGGGGCCCTACAATGAGCAGTTCTTC. The rearrangement joins TRBV27 to TRBJ2-1; 8 nucleotides agree with TRBD1. V lost 6 bases and J lost 2; bases outside the gene matches: 6. Germline CDR1 and CDR2: MNHEY and SMNVEV (reference sequence). CDR3 size: 15 residues.

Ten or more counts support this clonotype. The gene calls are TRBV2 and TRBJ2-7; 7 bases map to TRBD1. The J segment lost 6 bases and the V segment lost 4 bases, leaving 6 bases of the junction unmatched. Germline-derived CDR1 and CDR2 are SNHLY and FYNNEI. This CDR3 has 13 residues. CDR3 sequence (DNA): TGTGCCAGCAGTGGAACAGGGGCGGCCGAGCAGTACTTC. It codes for CASSGTGAAEQYF. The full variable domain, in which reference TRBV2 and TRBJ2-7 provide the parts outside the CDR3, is EPEVTQTPSHQVTQMGQEVILRCVPISNHLYFYWYRQILGQKVEFLVSFYNNEISEKSEIFDDQFSVERPDGSNFTLKIRSTKLEDSAMYFCASSGTGAAEQYFGPGTRLTVT.

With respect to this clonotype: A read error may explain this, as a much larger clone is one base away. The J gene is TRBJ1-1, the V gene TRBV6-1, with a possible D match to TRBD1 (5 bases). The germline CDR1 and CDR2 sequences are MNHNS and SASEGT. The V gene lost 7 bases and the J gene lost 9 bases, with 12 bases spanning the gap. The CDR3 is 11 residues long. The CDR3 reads CASMADSQAFF. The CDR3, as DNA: TGTGCCAGCATGGCCGACAGCCAAGCTTTCTTT.

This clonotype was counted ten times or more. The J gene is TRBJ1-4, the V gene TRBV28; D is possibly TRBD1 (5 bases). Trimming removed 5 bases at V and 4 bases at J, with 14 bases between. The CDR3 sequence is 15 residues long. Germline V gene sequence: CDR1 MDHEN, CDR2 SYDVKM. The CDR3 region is CASSPPGRRNEKLFF. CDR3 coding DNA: TGTGCCAGCAGTCCCCCGGGACGTCGTAATGAAAAACTGTTTTTT.

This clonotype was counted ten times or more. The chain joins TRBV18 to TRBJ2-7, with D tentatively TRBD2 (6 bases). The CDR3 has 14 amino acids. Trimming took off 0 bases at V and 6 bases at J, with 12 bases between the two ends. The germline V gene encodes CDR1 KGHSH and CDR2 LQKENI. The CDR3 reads CASSPPTTEGEQYF. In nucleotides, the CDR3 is TGTGCCAGCTCACCACCGACTACGGAGGGCGAGCAGTACTTC.

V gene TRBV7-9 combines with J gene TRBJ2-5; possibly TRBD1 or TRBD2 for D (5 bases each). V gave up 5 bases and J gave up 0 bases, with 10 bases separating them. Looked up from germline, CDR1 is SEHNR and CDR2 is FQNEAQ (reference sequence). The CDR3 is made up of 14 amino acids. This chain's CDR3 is CASSPGTNQETQYF. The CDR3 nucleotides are TGTGCCAGCAGCCCCGGGACCAACCAAGAGACCCAGTACTTC.

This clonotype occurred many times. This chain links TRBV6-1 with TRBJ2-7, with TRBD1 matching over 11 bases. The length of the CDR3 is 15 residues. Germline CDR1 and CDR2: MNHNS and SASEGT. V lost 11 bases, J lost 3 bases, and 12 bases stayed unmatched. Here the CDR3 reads CALNRGTGGVYEQYF. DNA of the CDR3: TGTGCCCTAAACCGGGGGACAGGGGGAGTCTACGAGCAGTACTTC.

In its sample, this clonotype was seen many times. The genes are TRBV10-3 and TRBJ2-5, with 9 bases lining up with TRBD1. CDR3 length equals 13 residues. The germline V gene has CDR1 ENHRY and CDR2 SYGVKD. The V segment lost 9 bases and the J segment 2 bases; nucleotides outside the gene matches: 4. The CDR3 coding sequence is TGTGCCATGGGGGACAGGGCGCAAGAGACCCAGTACTTC. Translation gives CAMGDRAQETQYF.

The CDR3 nucleotides read TGTGCCAGCAGTTCAGAGACAGGGGGCGGGTACACCGGGGAGCTGTTTTTT. As protein: CASSSETGGGYTGELFF. This chain connects TRBV19 to TRBJ2-2; 10 bases line up with TRBD1. With 9 bases clipped from V and 3 bases from J, the junction kept 13 bases outside the gene matches. Looked up from germline, CDR1 is LNHDA and CDR2 is SQIVND (reference sequence). There are 17 residues in the CDR3.

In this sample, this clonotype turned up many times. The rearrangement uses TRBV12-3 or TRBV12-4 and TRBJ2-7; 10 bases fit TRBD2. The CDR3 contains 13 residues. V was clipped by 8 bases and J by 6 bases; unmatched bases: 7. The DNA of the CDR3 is TGTGCCAGCGGTCTAGCGGGAGTGGGCGAGCAGTACTTC. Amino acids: CASGLAGVGEQYF.

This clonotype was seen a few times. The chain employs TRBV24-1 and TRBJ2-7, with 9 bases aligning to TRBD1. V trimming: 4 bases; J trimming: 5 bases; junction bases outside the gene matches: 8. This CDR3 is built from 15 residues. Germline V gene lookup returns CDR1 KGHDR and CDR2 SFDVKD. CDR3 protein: CATSESTGGRNEQYF. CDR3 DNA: TGTGCCACCAGTGAGTCTACAGGGGGCCGGAACGAGCAGTACTTC.

CDR3 sequence (DNA): TGTGCCTGGAGTGTACGGTTGGGATTATACGGGACTAGCGGAAATGAGCAGTTCTTC. Translating it yields CAWSVRLGLYGTSGNEQFF. The rearrangement joins TRBV30 to TRBJ2-1, with 11 bases aligning to TRBD2. The CDR3 is 19 residues long. The V and J ends lost 0 bases and 7 bases, in that order; junction bases with no gene match: 17. Germline lookup yields CDR1 GTSNPN and CDR2 SVGIG (reference sequence).

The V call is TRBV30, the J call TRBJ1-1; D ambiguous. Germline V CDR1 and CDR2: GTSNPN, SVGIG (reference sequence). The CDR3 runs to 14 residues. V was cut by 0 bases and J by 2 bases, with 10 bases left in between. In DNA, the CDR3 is TGTGCCTGGAGTGTAAAGCGATCCAACACTGAAGCTTTCTTT. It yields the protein CAWSVKRSNTEAFF.

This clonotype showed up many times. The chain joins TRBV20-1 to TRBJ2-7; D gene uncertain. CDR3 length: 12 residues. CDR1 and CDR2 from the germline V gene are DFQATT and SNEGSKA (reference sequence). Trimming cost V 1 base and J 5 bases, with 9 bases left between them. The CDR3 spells CSARASGHEQYF. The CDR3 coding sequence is TGCAGTGCTAGAGCGTCGGGCCACGAGCAGTACTTC.